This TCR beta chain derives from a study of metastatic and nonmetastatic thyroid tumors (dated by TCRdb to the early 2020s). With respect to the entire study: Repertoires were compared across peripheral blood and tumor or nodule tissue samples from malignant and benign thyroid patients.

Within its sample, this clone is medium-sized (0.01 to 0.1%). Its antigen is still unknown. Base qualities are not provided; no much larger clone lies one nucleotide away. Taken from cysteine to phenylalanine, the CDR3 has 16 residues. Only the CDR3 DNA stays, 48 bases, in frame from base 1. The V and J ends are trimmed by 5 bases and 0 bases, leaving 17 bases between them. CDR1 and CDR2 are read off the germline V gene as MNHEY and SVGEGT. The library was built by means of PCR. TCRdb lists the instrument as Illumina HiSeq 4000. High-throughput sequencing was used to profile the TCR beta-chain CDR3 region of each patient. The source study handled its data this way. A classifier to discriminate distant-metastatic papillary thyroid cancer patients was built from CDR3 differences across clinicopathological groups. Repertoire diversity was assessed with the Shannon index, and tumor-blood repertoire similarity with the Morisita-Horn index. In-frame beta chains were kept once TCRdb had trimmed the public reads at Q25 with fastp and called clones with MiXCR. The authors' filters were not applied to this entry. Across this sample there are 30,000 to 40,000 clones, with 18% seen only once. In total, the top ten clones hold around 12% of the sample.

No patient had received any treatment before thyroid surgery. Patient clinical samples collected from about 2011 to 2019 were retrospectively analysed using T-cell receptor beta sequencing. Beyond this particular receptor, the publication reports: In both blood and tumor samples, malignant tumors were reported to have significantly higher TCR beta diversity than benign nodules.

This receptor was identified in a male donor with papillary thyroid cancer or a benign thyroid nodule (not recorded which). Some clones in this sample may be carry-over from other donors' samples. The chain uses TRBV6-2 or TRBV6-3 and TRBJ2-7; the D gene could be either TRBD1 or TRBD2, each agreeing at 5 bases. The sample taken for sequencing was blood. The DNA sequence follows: TGTGCCAGCAGTCTACCCCGGGACCGGATCTCCTACGAGCAGTACTTC. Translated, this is CASSLPRDRISYEQYF.